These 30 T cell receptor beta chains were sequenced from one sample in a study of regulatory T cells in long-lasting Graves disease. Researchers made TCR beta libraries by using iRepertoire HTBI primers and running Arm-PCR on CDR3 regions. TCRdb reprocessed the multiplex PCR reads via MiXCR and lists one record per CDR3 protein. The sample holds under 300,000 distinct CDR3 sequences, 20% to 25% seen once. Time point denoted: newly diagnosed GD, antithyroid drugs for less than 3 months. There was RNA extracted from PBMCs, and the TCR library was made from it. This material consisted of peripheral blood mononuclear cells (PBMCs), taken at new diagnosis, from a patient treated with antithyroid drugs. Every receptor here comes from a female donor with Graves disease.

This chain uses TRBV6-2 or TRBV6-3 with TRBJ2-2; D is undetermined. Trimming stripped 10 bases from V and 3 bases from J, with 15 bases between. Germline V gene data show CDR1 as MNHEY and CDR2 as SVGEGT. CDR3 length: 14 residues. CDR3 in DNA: TGTGCCACCAACGCTAGGGTCCACACCGGGGAGCTGTTTTTT. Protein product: CATNARVHTGELFF.

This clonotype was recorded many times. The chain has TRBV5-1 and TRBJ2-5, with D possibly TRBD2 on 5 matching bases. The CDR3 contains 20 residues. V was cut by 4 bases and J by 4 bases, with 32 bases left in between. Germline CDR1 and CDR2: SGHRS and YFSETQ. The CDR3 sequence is CASSPVDSGDFQLGLETQYF. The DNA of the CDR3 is TGCGCCAGCAGCCCGGTGGATTCCGGAGATTTCCAACTAGGCCTAGAGACCCAGTACTTC.

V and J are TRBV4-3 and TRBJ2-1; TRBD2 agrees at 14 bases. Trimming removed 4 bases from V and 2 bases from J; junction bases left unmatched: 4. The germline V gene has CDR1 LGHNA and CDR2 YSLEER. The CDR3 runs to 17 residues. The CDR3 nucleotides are TGCGCCAGCAGCCTAGAGGGACTAGCGGGGGCCTACAATGAGCAGTTCTTC. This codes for CASSLEGLAGAYNEQFF.

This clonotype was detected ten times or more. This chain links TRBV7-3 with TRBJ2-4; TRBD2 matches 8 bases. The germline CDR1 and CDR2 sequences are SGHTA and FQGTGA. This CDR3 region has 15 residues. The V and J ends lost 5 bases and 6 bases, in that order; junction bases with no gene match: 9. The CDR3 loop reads CASSPEGSGGNIQYF. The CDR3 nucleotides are TGTGCCAGCAGCCCCGAAGGAAGCGGGGGAAACATTCAGTACTTC.

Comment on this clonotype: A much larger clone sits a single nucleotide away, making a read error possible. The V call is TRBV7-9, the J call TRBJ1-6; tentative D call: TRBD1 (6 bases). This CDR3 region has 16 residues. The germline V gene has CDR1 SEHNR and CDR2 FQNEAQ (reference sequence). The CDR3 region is CVISKGGTGRNSPLHF. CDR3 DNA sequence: TGTGTAATTTCGAAGGGAGGTACAGGGAGGAATTCACCCCTCCACTTT.

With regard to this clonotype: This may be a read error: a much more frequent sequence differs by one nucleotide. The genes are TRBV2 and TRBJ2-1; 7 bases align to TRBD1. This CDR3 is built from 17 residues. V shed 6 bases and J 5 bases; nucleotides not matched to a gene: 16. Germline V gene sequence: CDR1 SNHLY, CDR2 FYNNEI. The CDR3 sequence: CASSRDTPRTGHNEQFF. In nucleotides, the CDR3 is TGTGCCAGCAGCAGGGACACCCCTAGGACAGGACACAATGAGCAGTTCTTC. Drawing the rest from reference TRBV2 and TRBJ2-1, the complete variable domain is EPEVTQTPSHQVTQMGQEVILRCVPISNHLYFYWYRQILGQKVEFLVSFYNNEISEKSEIFDDQFSVERPDGSNFTLKIRSTKLEDSAMYFCASSRDTPRTGHNEQFFGPGTRLTVL.

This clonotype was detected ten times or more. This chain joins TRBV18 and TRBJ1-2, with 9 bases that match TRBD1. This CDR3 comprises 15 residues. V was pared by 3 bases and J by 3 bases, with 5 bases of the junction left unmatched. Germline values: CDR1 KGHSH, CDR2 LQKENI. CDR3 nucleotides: TGTGCCAGCTCACCCGGACAGGGGTCATACTATGGCTACACCTTC. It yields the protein CASSPGQGSYYGYTF.

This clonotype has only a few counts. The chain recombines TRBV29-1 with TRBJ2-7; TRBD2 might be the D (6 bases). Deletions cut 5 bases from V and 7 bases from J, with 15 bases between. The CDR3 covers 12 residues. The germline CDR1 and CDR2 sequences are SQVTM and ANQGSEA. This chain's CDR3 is CSVSGRGGEQYF. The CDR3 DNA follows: TGCAGCGTTTCTGGTAGGGGAGGTGAGCAGTACTTC.

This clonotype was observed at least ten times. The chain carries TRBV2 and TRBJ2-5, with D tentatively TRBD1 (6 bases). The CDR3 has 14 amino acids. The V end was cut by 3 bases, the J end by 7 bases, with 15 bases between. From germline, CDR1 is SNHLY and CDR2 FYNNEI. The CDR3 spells CASSEMGRGGTQYF. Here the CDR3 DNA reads TGTGCCAGCAGTGAGATGGGACGAGGGGGGACCCAGTACTTC. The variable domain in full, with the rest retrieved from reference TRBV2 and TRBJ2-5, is EPEVTQTPSHQVTQMGQEVILRCVPISNHLYFYWYRQILGQKVEFLVSFYNNEISEKSEIFDDQFSVERPDGSNFTLKIRSTKLEDSAMYFCASSEMGRGGTQYFGPGTRLLVL.

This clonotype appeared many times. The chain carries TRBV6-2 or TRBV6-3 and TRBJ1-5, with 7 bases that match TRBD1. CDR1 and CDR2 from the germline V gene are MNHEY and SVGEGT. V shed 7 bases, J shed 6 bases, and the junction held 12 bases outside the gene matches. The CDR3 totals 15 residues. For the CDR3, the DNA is TGTGCCAGCACCTTCAGACAGGGTAGTAGTCAGCCCCAGCATTTT. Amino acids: CASTFRQGSSQPQHF.

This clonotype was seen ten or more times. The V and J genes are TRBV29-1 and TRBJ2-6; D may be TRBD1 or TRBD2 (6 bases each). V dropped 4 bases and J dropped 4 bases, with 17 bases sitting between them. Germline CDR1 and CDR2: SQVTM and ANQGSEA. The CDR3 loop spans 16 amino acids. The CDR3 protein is CSVAGAFRSGANVLTF. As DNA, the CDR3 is TGCAGCGTTGCGGGGGCTTTCCGATCCGGGGCCAACGTCCTGACTTTC.

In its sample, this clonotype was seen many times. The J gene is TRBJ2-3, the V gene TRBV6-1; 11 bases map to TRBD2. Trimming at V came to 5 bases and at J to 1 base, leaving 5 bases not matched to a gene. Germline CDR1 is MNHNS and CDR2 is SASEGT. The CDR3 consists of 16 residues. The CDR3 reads CASSLIAGGGTDTQYF. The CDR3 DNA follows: TGTGCCAGCAGTCTCATAGCGGGAGGGGGCACAGATACGCAGTATTTT.

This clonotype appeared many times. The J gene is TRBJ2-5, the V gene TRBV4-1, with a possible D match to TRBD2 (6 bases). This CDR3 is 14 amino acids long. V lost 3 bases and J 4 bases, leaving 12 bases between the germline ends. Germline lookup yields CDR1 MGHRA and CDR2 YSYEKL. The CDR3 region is CASSQPTRGETQYF. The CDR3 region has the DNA TGCGCCAGCAGCCAGCCGACTAGGGGAGAGACCCAGTACTTC.

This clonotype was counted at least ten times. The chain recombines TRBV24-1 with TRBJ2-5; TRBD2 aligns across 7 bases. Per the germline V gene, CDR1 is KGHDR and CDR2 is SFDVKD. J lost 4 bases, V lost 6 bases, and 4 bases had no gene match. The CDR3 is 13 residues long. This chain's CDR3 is CATSSAGVETQYF. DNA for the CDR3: TGTGCCACCAGTTCTGCGGGAGTAGAGACCCAGTACTTC.

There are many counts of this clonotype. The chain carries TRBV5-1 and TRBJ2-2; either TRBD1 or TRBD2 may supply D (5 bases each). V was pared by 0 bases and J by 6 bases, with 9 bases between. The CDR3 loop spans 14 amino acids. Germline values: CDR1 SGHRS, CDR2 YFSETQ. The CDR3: CASSLGGVAGELFF. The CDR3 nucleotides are TGCGCCAGCAGCTTGGGAGGGGTTGCCGGGGAGCTGTTTTTT.

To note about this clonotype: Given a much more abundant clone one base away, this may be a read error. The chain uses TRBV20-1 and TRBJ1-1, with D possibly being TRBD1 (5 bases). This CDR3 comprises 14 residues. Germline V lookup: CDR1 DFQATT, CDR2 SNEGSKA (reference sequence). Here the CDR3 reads CSASTGQGTTGAFF. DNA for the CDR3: TGCAGTGCTAGTACGGGGCAGGGCACCACTGGAGCTTTCTTT.

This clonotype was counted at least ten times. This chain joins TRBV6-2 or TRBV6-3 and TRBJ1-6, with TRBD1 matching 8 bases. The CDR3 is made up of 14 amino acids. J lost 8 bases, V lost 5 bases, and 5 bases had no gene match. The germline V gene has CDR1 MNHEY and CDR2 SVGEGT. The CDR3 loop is CASSGDRGHSPLHF. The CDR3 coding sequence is TGTGCCAGCAGTGGTGACAGGGGTCATTCACCCCTCCACTTT.

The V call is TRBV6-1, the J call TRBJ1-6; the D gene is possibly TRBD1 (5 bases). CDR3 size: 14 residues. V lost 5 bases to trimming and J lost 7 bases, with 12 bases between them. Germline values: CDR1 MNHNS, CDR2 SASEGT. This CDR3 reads CASSRGTENSPLHF. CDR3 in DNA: TGTGCCAGCAGTCGGGGGACCGAGAATTCACCCCTCCACTTT.

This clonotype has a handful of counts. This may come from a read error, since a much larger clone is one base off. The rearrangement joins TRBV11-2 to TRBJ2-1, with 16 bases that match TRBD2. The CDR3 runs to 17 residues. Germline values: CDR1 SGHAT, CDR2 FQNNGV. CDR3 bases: TGTGCCAGCAGCCCAACGAGTGGGACTAGCGGGAGGGGGACCCGGTACTTC. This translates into CASSPTSGTSGRGTRYF.

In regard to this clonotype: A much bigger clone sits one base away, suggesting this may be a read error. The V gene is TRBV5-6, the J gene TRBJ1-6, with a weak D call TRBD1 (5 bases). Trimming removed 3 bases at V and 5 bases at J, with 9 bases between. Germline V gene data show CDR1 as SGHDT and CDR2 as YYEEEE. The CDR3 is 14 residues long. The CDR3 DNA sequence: TGTGCCAGCAGCTGGGGGAGGCATAATTCACCCCTCCACTTT. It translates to CASSWGRHNSPLHF.

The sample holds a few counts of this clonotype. This CDR3 is CSARDPQRLETQYF. In DNA, the CDR3 is TGCAGTGCTAGAGATCCCCAGCGACTCGAGACCCAGTACTTC. The J gene is TRBJ2-1, the V gene TRBV20-1, with no clear D. The J call may be faulty, since TRBJ2-5 better matches the DNA end. This CDR3 spans 14 amino acids. Per the germline V gene, CDR1 is DFQATT and CDR2 is SNEGSKA (reference sequence).

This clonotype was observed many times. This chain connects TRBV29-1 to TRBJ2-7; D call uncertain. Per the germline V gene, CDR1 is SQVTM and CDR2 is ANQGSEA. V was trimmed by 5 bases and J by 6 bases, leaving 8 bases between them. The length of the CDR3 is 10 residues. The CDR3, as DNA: TGCAGCGTTCAAATGGGCGAGCAGTACTTC. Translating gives CSVQMGEQYF.

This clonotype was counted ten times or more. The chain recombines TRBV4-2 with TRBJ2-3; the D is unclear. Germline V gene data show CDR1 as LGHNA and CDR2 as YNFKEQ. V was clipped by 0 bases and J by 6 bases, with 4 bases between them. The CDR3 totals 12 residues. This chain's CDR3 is CASSQDRDTQYF. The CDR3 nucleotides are TGTGCCAGCAGCCAAGATCGGGATACGCAGTATTTT.

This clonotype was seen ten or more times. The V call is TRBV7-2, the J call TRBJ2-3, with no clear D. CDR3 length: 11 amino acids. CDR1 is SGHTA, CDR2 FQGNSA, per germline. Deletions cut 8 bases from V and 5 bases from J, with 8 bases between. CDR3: CASPHLDTQYF. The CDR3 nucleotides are TGTGCCAGCCCCCATTTAGATACGCAGTATTTT.

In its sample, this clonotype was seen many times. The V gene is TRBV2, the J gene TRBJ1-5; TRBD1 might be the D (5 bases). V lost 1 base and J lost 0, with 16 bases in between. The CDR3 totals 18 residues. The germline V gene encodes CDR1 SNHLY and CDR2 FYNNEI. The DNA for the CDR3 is TGTGCCAGCAGTGAAGGCCCCCGGACATCGCGTAGCAATCAGCCCCAGCATTTT. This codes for CASSEGPRTSRSNQPQHF.

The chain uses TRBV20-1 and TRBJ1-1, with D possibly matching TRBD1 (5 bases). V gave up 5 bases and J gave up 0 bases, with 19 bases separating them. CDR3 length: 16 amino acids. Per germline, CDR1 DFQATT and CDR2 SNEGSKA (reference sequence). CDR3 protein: CSASPGWGWMNTEAFF. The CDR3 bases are TGCAGTGCTTCTCCAGGTTGGGGGTGGATGAACACTGAAGCTTTCTTT.

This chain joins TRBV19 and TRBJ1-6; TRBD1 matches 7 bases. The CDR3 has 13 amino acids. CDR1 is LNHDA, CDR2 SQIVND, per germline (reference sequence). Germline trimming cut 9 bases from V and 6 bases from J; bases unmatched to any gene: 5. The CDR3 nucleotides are TGTGCCAGCGGACAGGTCGGTAATTCACCCCTCCACTTT. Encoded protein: CASGQVGNSPLHF.

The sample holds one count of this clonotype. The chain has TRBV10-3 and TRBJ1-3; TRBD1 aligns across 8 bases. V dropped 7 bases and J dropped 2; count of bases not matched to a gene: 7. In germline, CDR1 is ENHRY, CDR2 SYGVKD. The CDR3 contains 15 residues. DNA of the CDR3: TGTGCCATCACCTTTGACAGGGGTGCTGGAAACACCATATATTTT. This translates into CAITFDRGAGNTIYF.

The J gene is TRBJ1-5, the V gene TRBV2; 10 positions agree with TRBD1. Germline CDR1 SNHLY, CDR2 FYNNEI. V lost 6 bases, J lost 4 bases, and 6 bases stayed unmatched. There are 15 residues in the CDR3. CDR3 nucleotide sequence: TGTGCCAGCAGGGGGGACAGGGGCGCGAATCAGCCCCAGCATTTT. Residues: CASRGDRGANQPQHF.

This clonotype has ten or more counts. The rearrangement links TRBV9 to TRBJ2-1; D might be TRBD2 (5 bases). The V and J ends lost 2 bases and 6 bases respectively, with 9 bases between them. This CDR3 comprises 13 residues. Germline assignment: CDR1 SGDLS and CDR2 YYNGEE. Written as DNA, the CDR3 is TGTGCCAGCAGCGTTCGGACTTTCAATGAGCAGTTCTTC. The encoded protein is CASSVRTFNEQFF.